This T cell receptor (beta chain) was recorded in a study of blood T cell repertoires in COVID-19. CDR1 is SNHLY, CDR2 FYNNEI, per germline. This CDR3 is built from 13 residues. V was cut by 6 bases and J by 1 base, with 9 bases left in between. Under the authors' procedure: By means of reference gene primer amplification, nucleated cell counts were estimated. Assay: immunoSEQ multiplex PCR; the TCRdb copy retains only in-frame clones and omits some. Clonal size and the V and J genes are those of that table, whereas D and trimming came from the DNA. The repertoire holds roughly 330,000 clones, with approximately 88% as singletons.

The chain couples TRBV2 to TRBJ1-1; no reliable D call. The clonotype originates from a man in his thirties or forties who had recovered from COVID-19. Specimen: PBMCs or T cells enriched from blood (not recorded which). CDR3: CASSSEGNTEAFF. In DNA form, the CDR3 reads TGTGCCAGCAGCTCAGAGGGGAACACTGAAGCTTTCTTT.